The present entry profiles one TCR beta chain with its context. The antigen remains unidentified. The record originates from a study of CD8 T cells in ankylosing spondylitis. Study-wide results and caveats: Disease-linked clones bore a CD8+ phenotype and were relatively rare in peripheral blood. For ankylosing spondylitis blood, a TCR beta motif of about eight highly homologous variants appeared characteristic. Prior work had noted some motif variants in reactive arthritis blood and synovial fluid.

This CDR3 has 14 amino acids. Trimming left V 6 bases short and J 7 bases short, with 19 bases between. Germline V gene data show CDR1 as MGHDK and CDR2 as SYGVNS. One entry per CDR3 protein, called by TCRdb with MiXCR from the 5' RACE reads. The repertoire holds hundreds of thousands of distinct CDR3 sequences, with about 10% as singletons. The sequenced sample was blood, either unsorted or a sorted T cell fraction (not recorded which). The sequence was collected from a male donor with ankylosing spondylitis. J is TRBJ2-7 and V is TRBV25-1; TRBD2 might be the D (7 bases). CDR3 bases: TGTGCCAGCAGCTTGGCGGGAGCTAGGGGGGAGCAGTACTTC. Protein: CASSLAGARGEQYF.